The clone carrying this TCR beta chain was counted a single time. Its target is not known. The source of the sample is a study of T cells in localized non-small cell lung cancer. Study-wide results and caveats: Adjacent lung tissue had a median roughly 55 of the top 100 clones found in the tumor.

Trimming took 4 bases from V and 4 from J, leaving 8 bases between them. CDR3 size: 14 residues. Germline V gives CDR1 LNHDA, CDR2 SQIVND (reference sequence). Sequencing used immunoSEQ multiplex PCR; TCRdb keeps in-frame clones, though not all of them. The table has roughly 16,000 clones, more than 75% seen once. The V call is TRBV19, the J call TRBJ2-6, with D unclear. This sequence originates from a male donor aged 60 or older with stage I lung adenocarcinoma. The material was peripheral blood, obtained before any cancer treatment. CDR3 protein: CASSTSLGANVLTF. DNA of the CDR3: TGTGCCAGTAGTACCTCATTAGGGGCCAACGTCCTGACTTTC.